The 10 T cell receptor beta chains presented below share a single source sample, sequenced in a study of identical twins. TCRdb analysed the 5' RACE reads with MiXCR anew, one entry per CDR3 protein. Of about 550,000 distinct CDR3 sequences in the sample, approximately 20% were seen once. The same sample was also studied in work on yellow fever vaccine responses in identical twins.

Sequencing was performed on CD4+ T cells sorted from blood. These TCRs come from a woman aged 18-30 years in good health.

The chain has TRBV19 and TRBJ2-1; 10 positions match TRBD2. Per germline, CDR1 LNHDA and CDR2 SQIVND (reference sequence). J was trimmed by 7 bases and V by 4 bases; bases with no gene match: 10. The CDR3 contains 16 residues. CDR3 residues: CASSKWASGRVNEQFF. The CDR3 bases are TGTGCCAGTAGTAAATGGGCTAGCGGGAGAGTAAATGAGCAGTTCTTC.

This clonotype was detected a few times. The V call is TRBV28, the J call TRBJ2-1, with TRBD2 matching over 8 bases. The V gene's germline CDR1 is MDHEN and CDR2 SYDVKM. This CDR3 region has 16 residues. Trimming at V came to 4 bases and at J to 10 bases, leaving 15 bases not matched to a gene. The CDR3 DNA follows: TGTGCCAGCAGTTCCGACCCGGGACTAGTTTTACGGGAGCAGTTCTTC. This codes for CASSSDPGLVLREQFF.

The chain combines TRBV29-1 with TRBJ2-7, with D tentatively TRBD2 (5 bases). The CDR3 is 13 residues long. Trimming left V 4 bases short and J 6 bases short, with 16 bases between. From germline, CDR1 is SQVTM and CDR2 ANQGSEA. CDR3 in DNA: TGCAGCGTTGTTCGGGATCGATCGTCCGAGCAGTACTTC. This sequence encodes CSVVRDRSSEQYF.

The chain is built from TRBV6-1 and TRBJ2-7, with 9 bases lining up with TRBD1. V shed 7 bases and J 3 bases; nucleotides not matched to a gene: 10. Germline V gene sequence: CDR1 MNHNS, CDR2 SASEGT. CDR3 length: 15 amino acids. Written as DNA, the CDR3 is TGTGCCAGCACCCCAGACAGGGGGACATACTACGAGCAGTACGTC. Protein product: CASTPDRGTYYEQYV.

The V gene is TRBV10-3, the J gene TRBJ2-1, with TRBD2 matching 9 bases. J gave up 5 bases and V 6 bases, and 11 bases lay outside the gene matches. This CDR3 has 16 residues. Looked up from germline, CDR1 is ENHRY and CDR2 is SYGVKD. The chain's CDR3 is CAIREQLAGNHNEQFF. The CDR3 DNA sequence: TGTGCCATCAGGGAGCAGCTAGCGGGGAACCACAATGAGCAGTTCTTC.

This clonotype was detected ten times or more. This rearrangement joins TRBV12-3 or TRBV12-4 to TRBJ2-5; a weak D match, TRBD1 (6 bases). Trimming shortened V by 5 bases and J by 0 bases, and 10 bases separated the two germline ends. CDR3 length equals 14 residues. The CDR3 is CASSQWTDQETQYF. Here the CDR3 DNA reads TGTGCCAGCAGTCAGTGGACAGACCAAGAGACCCAGTACTTC.

This clonotype was observed a handful of times. The chain joins TRBV12-3 or TRBV12-4 to TRBJ2-2; TRBD2 matches 7 bases. The CDR3 length is 14 residues. V was clipped by 3 bases and J by 6 bases; unmatched bases: 4. CDR3 in amino acids: CASSLRESAGELFF. CDR3 nucleotide sequence: TGTGCCAGCAGTTTGCGGGAGAGCGCCGGGGAGCTGTTTTTT.

This clonotype was detected only a few times. This rearrangement joins TRBV29-1 to TRBJ1-1, with D unclear. Looked up from germline, CDR1 is SQVTM and CDR2 is ANQGSEA. With 7 bases removed from V and 6 bases from J, the gap between germline ends came to 18 bases. This CDR3 region has 13 residues. The CDR3 reads CSARDSKAPEAFF. Here the CDR3 DNA reads TGCAGCGCTCGAGACTCGAAGGCACCTGAAGCTTTCTTT.

This clonotype turned up a few times. Here the CDR3 DNA reads TGTGCCAGCAGCGGGGACAGATCAACTAATGAAAAACTGTTTTTT. It codes for CASSGDRSTNEKLFF. The rearrangement links TRBV7-9 to TRBJ1-4; 7 bases fit TRBD1. CDR3 length: 15 amino acids. CDR1 and CDR2 from the germline V gene are SEHNR and FQNEAQ (reference sequence). V shed 5 bases and J 0 bases; nucleotides not matched to a gene: 3. The whole variable domain, remainder taken from reference TRBV7-9 and TRBJ1-4, is DTGVSQNPRHKITKRGQNVTFRCDPISEHNRLYWYRQTLGQGPEFLTYFQNEAQLEKSRLLSDRFSAERPKGSFSTLEIQRTEQGDSAMYLCASSGDRSTNEKLFFGSGTQLSVL.

This clonotype has more than one count but fewer than ten. This sequence joins TRBV11-2 and TRBJ1-3, with TRBD1 identical over 12 bases. CDR1 SGHAT and CDR2 FQNNGV come from the germline V gene. This CDR3 comprises 17 residues. Trimming at V came to 5 bases and at J to 3 bases, leaving 8 bases not matched to a gene. CDR3 sequence: CASSPVGQGAFGNTIYF. The CDR3 DNA sequence: TGTGCCAGCAGCCCAGTGGGACAGGGGGCATTTGGAAACACCATATATTTT.